Listed below are T cell receptor beta chains from one sample, sequenced in a study of blood T cell repertoires in COVID-19. Here immunoSEQ multiplex PCR was the method, and the copy in TCRdb shows in-frame clones only, minus some. The table lists roughly 33,000 clones, approximately 80% of them singletons. The sequenced material came from peripheral blood. The receptors were sampled from a woman aged 55-70 years with acute or convalescent COVID-19. Both conserved end residues are part of each CDR3. The D gene is left open where the match is weak. The size entry is marked missing in some rows and otherwise reads once, few, many or a size class.

TRBV11-2	TRBD1	NA	TRBJ2-7	CASSSGTGGYEQYF	TGTGCCAGCAGCTCCGGGACAGGGGGCTACGAGCAGTACTTC
TRBV2	TRBD1	NA	TRBJ1-4	CASRGQGGATNEKLFF	TGTGCCAGCAGGGGACAGGGCGGGGCAACTAATGAAAAACTGTTTTTT
TRBV5-1	TRBD2	NA	TRBJ2-3	CASSSFVAGGLDTQYF	TGCGCCAGCAGCTCATTCGTAGCGGGGGGGCTAGATACGCAGTATTTT
TRBV9	TRBD2	NA	TRBJ2-7	CASSAGGAPLREQYF	TGTGCCAGCAGCGCGGGGGGGGCACCCTTGCGCGAGCAGTACTTC
TRBV27	TRBD1	NA	TRBJ2-7	CASFGPDRGPFYEQYF	TGTGCCAGCTTCGGGCCCGACAGGGGGCCATTCTACGAGCAGTACTTC
TRBV5-8	NA	few	TRBJ1-1	CASSLFLQGTEAFF	TGTGCCAGCAGCTTGTTTCTGCAGGGCACTGAAGCTTTCTTT
TRBV28	TRBD1	NA	TRBJ2-5	CASSLRQGPYQETQYF	TGTGCCAGCAGTTTACGACAGGGCCCGTACCAAGAGACCCAGTACTTC
TRBV6-5	NA	NA	TRBJ2-1	CASSYSLQGGYNEQFF	TGTGCCAGCAGTTACTCTTTGCAGGGAGGTTACAATGAGCAGTTCTTC
TRBV19	NA	NA	TRBJ1-4	CASSLGGDEAEKLFF	TGTGCCAGTTCTTTAGGGGGGGATGAGGCTGAAAAACTGTTTTTT
TRBV9	NA	NA	TRBJ2-7	CASSVGKGGYEQYF	TGTGCCAGCAGCGTGGGGAAAGGAGGCTACGAGCAGTACTTC
TRBV2	NA	few	TRBJ1-5	CASVDRIDQPQHF	TGTGCCAGCGTTGACAGGATAGATCAGCCCCAGCATTTT
TRBV6-5	NA	NA	TRBJ1-2	CASRDTGGYTF	TGTGCCAGCAGGGATACAGGGGGCTACACCTTC
TRBV15	NA	NA	TRBJ1-5	CATSRGNGPGQPQHF	TGTGCCACCAGCAGAGGAAATGGCCCAGGGCAGCCCCAGCATTTT
TRBV3-1/TRBV3-2	NA	NA	TRBJ1-4	CASSHAGDHFNLRLEKLFF	TGTGCCAGCAGCCACGCCGGGGATCACTTTAACCTAAGACTTGAAAAACTGTTTTTT
TRBV11-2	NA	NA	TRBJ2-1	CASSFASINEQFF	TGTGCCAGCAGCTTCGCTAGCATCAATGAGCAGTTCTTC
TRBV2	TRBD1	once	TRBJ1-5	CASKKFTGEFNQPQHF	TGTGCCAGCAAGAAGTTTACAGGGGAATTCAATCAGCCCCAGCATTTT
TRBV7-3	TRBD1	once	TRBJ2-2	CASSLQGATGELFF	TGTGCCAGCAGCTTACAGGGGGCCACCGGGGAGCTGTTTTTT
TRBV19	TRBD1	NA	TRBJ2-7	CASARQTGSGEQYF	TGTGCCAGCGCACGTCAGACAGGGTCGGGCGAGCAGTACTTC
TRBV9	TRBD1	once	TRBJ2-1	CASSDLQGWNEQFF	TGTGCCAGCAGCGACCTACAGGGGTGGAATGAGCAGTTCTTC
TRBV19	NA	NA	TRBJ2-1	CASSMGQATYNEQFF	TGTGCCAGTAGTATGGGCCAGGCGACCTACAATGAGCAGTTCTTC
TRBV5-1	NA	NA	TRBJ2-7	CASSWLDSSYEQYF	TGCGCCAGCAGCTGGCTCGACAGCTCCTACGAGCAGTACTTC
TRBV10-3	TRBD1	few	TRBJ1-2	CAISINPIPGGDGYTF	TGTGCCATCAGTATAAACCCAATCCCAGGGGGCGACGGCTACACCTTC